Listed here are 21 T cell receptor beta chains from one sample, sequenced in a study of a mutant IDH1 vaccine in newly diagnosed glioma. The antigens for these receptors are not known. TCRdb keeps only in-frame clones here, not all; method: immunoSEQ multiplex PCR. The sample lists 45,000 to 70,000 clones, 75% to 85% occurring once. Time point of the sample: week 5, during vaccination. Topical imiquimod accompanied each vaccine dose, which consisted of 300 ug of mutant IDH1 20-mer peptide. The sample was PBMCs, taken from a glioma patient whose treatment included an IDH1 peptide vaccine. Receptors were obtained from a man aged 25 to 40 with glioma.

The V call is TRBV7-9, the J call TRBJ2-7; tentatively, D is TRBD2 (6 bases). Trimming stripped 5 bases from V and 5 bases from J, with 19 bases between. CDR1 is SEHNR, CDR2 FQNEAQ, per germline (reference sequence). The CDR3 runs to 15 residues. CDR3: CASSATWGGDDEQYF. The CDR3 DNA follows: TGTGCCAGCAGCGCTACATGGGGAGGTGACGACGAGCAGTACTTC.

This chain joins TRBV7-8 and TRBJ2-7; TRBD2 is a possible D gene (5 bases). The germline V gene has CDR1 SGHVS and CDR2 FQNEAQ. Trimming pared 2 bases from V and 4 bases from J, leaving 15 bases between. CDR3 size: 15 residues. The chain's CDR3 is CASSLYTGFLYEQYF. CDR3 nucleotides: TGTGCCAGCAGCTTATATACGGGGTTCTTGTACGAGCAGTACTTC.

This clone was seen only a few times. The chain combines TRBV30 with TRBJ1-1; possible D gene TRBD1, 6 bases. CDR1 and CDR2 (germline): GTSNPN, SVGIG (reference sequence). Trimming took off 0 bases at V and 1 base at J, with 18 bases between the two ends. This CDR3 has 17 residues. The CDR3, as DNA: TGTGCCTGGAGTGTACCGGGGGCAGGGGTCCGGAACACTGAAGCTTTCTTT. Translated: CAWSVPGAGVRNTEAFF.

This clone was seen only once. The V call is TRBV18, the J call TRBJ2-3; D is unresolved. The germline CDR1 and CDR2 sequences are KGHSH and LQKENI. There are 12 residues in the CDR3. Trimming removed 2 bases from V and 5 bases from J, with 5 bases in between. CDR3 amino acids: CASSPSGDTQYF. Written as DNA, the CDR3 is TGTGCCAGCTCACCATCAGGAGATACGCAGTATTTT.

This clone ranks as medium-sized. The identical CDR3 is also encoded by other nucleotide sequences in the sample. The rearrangement joins TRBV15 to TRBJ1-5, with D unclear. The CDR3 length is 14 residues. Per germline, CDR1 LNHNV and CDR2 YYDKDF (reference sequence). V dropped 0 bases and J dropped 1 base, with 4 bases sitting between them. DNA for the CDR3: TGTGCCACCAGCAGAGACTCAAGCAATCAGCCCCAGCATTTT. This sequence encodes CATSRDSSNQPQHF.

This chain uses TRBV7-9 with TRBJ1-5; D unclear. Deletions cut 8 bases from V and 0 bases from J, with 5 bases between. The germline gives CDR1 SEHNR, CDR2 FQNEAQ (reference sequence). This CDR3 has 12 amino acids. In DNA form, the CDR3 reads TGTGCCAGCGCTTATAGCAATCAGCCCCAGCATTTT. Amino acid sequence: CASAYSNQPQHF.

This sequence joins TRBV5-1 and TRBJ1-4; D is unclear. The germline V and J ends were trimmed by 0 bases and 3 bases, with 3 bases remaining between them. CDR3 size: 13 residues. The V gene's germline CDR1 is SGHRS and CDR2 YFSETQ. The CDR3 region is CASSLEANEKLFF. The CDR3 DNA follows: TGCGCCAGCAGCTTGGAAGCTAATGAAAAACTGTTTTTT.

This chain connects TRBV6-1 to TRBJ2-5; D could derive from TRBD1 or TRBD2 (5 bases each). The J call may be mistaken, given a closer DNA end match to TRBJ2-7. Germline assignment: CDR1 MNHNS and CDR2 SASEGT. The CDR3 is 14 residues long. CDR3 nucleotides: TGTGCCAGCAGCCCGGGACGGATCTCCTACGAGCAGTACTTC. Translated: CASSPGRISYEQYF.

This chain joins TRBV12-5 and TRBJ2-5; 13 nucleotides agree with TRBD2. V gave up 6 bases and J gave up 4 bases; unmatched junction bases: 2. This CDR3 has 14 amino acids. CDR1 LGHNT and CDR2 FRNRAP come from the germline V gene. The CDR3 here is CASGWTSGRETQYF. DNA for the CDR3: TGTGCTAGTGGATGGACTAGCGGGAGAGAGACCCAGTACTTC.

The chain has TRBV5-1 and TRBJ2-7; 8 bases align to TRBD1. The CDR3 has 14 residues. CDR1 is SGHRS, CDR2 YFSETQ, per germline. V shed 4 bases and J 1 base; nucleotides not matched to a gene: 4. CDR3 loop: CASSRQGQSYEQYF. The CDR3 coding sequence is TGCGCCAGCAGCCGACAGGGGCAGTCCTACGAGCAGTACTTC.

This clone occurred once. An end of the junction does not agree with germline; a read error may underlie this. Other DNA sequences in the same sample also yield this CDR3. The chain recombines TRBV11-2 with TRBJ2-1; D unclear. CDR3 length: 14 amino acids. Germline-derived CDR1 and CDR2 are SGHAT and FQNNGV. The DNA for the CDR3 is TGTGCCAGCAGCTTAGATACACCGCTGGATGAGCAATTCTTC. Translating it yields CASSLDTPLDEQFF. The entire variable domain, with the rest obtained from reference TRBV11-2 and TRBJ2-1, is as follows: EAGVAQSPRYKIIEKRQSVAFWCNPISGHATLYWYQQILGQGPKLLIQFQNNGVVDDSQLPKDRFSAERLKGVDSTLKIQPAKLEDSAVYLCASSLDTPLDEQFFGPGTRLTVL.

As to this clone: This specimen includes other DNA sequences encoding the same CDR3. This rearrangement joins TRBV19 to TRBJ2-7, with TRBD1 as a possible D gene (6 bases). This CDR3 has 12 residues. The V end lost 3 bases, the J end lost 4 bases, and 7 bases lay between the germline ends. Germline CDR1 is LNHDA and CDR2 is SQIVND (reference sequence). CDR3: CASSIQGYEQYF. The CDR3 bases are TGTGCCAGTAGTATCCAGGGGTACGAGCAGTACTTC.

V is TRBV21-1 and J is TRBJ2-3; the table names TRBD1, a call not compared with the DNA. TRBV21-1 is marked as a pseudogene. The CDR3 spans 19 residues. The CDR3 DNA sequence: TGTGCCAGCAGCAAAGGACAGGGGGCGTTGAGGTCGGAGGCAGATACGCAGTATTTT. Its protein product is CASSKGQGALRSEADTQYF.

V usage is TRBV10-1 and J usage is TRBJ2-2; D call uncertain. Looked up from germline, CDR1 is WNHNN and CDR2 is SYGVQD (reference sequence). This CDR3 is built from 15 residues. The V and J ends lost 0 bases and 9 bases respectively, with 14 bases between them. Here the CDR3 DNA reads TGCGCCAGCAGTGAGTCGGATTCGCTTGGTTGGGAGCTGTTTTTT. Protein: CASSESDSLGWELFF.

The V and J genes are TRBV10-1 and TRBJ2-1, with D perhaps TRBD1 (6 bases). CDR1 WNHNN and CDR2 SYGVQD come from the germline V gene (reference sequence). CDR3 length: 13 amino acids. V was shortened by 4 bases and J by 9 bases, with 13 bases between the two germline ends. The CDR3 DNA reads as TGCGCCAGCAGTGGATCCGGGACAACTGAGCAGTTCTTC. Translated: CASSGSGTTEQFF.

The chain recombines TRBV13 with TRBJ2-7, with 8 positions matching TRBD2. The CDR3 covers 15 residues. The V and J ends lost 3 bases and 2 bases, in that order; junction bases with no gene match: 6. Germline lookup yields CDR1 PRHDT and CDR2 FYEKMQ (reference sequence). The CDR3 region has the DNA TGTGCCAGCAGCTTTAGGACAGCGGGAGCCTACGAGCAGTACTTC. Translating it yields CASSFRTAGAYEQYF.

This chain joins TRBV5-1 and TRBJ2-2; 7 bases map to TRBD1. The CDR3 is made up of 15 amino acids. J gave up 5 bases and V 4 bases, and 8 bases lay outside the gene matches. Looked up from germline, CDR1 is SGHRS and CDR2 is YFSETQ. CDR3 loop: CASSPRQGRTGELFF. As DNA, the CDR3 is TGCGCCAGCAGCCCCAGACAGGGACGGACCGGGGAGCTGTTTTTT.

The rearrangement links TRBV7-9 to TRBJ1-1, with a weak D call TRBD1 (5 bases). CDR1 is SEHNR and CDR2 is FQNEAQ in the germline V gene (reference sequence). V lost 0 bases, J lost 3 bases, and 20 bases lay in between. This CDR3 is 18 amino acids long. The CDR3 region is CASSLALRDAGMDTEAFF. In nucleotides, the CDR3 is TGTGCCAGCAGCTTAGCGCTTAGGGATGCAGGGATGGACACTGAAGCTTTCTTT. Supplemented by reference TRBV7-9 and TRBJ1-1, the full variable domain reads DTGVSQNPRHKITKRGQNVTFRCDPISEHNRLYWYRQTLGQGPEFLTYFQNEAQLEKSRLLSDRFSAERPKGSFSTLEIQRTEQGDSAMYLCASSLALRDAGMDTEAFFGQGTRLTVV.

This clone came up a few times. The chain joins TRBV28 to TRBJ1-4; TRBD1 is a possible D gene (5 bases). Germline lookup yields CDR1 MDHEN and CDR2 SYDVKM. V lost 2 bases to trimming and J lost 10 bases, with 11 bases between them. This CDR3 spans 13 amino acids. This chain's CDR3 is CASSLPGIAKLFF. DNA of the CDR3: TGTGCCAGCAGTTTACCAGGGATAGCAAAACTGTTTTTT.

This chain joins TRBV9 and TRBJ2-7; 8 bases line up with TRBD2. This CDR3 is 13 amino acids long. Germline loops: CDR1 SGDLS, CDR2 YYNGEE. V was pared by 1 base and J by 3 bases, with 0 bases of the junction left unmatched. CDR3 residues: CASSVTSGYEQYF. For the CDR3, the DNA is TGTGCCAGCAGCGTAACTAGCGGCTACGAGCAGTACTTC.

The gene calls are TRBV30 and TRBJ1-1, with D tentatively TRBD1 (5 bases). Trimming cost V 3 bases and J 8 bases, with 16 bases left between them. This CDR3 is built from 13 residues. The V gene's germline CDR1 is GTSNPN and CDR2 SVGIG (reference sequence). This CDR3 is CAWRAGTLIEAFF. The CDR3 region has the DNA TGTGCCTGGAGGGCCGGGACTTTGATCGAAGCTTTCTTT. Combining the CDR3 with reference TRBV30 and TRBJ1-1 gives the whole variable domain SQTIHQWPATLVQPVGSPLSLECTVEGTSNPNLYWYRQAAGRGLQLLFYSVGIGQISSEVPQNLSASRPQDRQFILSSKKLLLSDSGFYLCAWRAGTLIEAFFGQGTRLTVV.